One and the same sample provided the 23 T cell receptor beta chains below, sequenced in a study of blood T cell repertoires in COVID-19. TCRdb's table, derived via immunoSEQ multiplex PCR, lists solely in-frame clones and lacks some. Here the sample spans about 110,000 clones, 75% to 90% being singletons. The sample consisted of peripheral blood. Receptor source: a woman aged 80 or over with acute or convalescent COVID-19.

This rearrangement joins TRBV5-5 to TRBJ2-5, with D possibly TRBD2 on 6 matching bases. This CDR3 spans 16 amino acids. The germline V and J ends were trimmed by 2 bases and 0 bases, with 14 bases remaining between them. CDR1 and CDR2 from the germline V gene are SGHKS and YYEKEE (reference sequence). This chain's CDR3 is CASSFRAGKYQETQYF. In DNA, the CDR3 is TGTGCCAGCAGCTTCCGGGCGGGAAAATACCAAGAGACCCAGTACTTC.

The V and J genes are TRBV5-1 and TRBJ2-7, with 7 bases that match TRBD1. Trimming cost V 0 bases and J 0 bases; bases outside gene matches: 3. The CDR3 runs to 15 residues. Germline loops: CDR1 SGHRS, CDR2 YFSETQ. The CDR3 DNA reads TGCGCCAGCAGCTTGGGACAGGGTTCCTCCTACGAGCAGTACTTC. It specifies CASSLGQGSSYEQYF.

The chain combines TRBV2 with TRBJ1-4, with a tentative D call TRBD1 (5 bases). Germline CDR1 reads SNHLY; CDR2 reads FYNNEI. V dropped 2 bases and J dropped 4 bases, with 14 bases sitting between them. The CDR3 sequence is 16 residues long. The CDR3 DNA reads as TGTGCCAGCAGTGAAAACCTCGCGGGGGGTAATGAAAAACTGTTTTTT. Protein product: CASSENLAGGNEKLFF.

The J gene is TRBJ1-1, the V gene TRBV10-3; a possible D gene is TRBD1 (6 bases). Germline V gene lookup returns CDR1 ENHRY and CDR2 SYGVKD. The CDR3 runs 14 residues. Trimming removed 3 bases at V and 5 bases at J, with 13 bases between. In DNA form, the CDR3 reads TGTGCCATCAGTGACGGTGGGGGCTGGACTGAAGCTTTCTTT. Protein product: CAISDGGGWTEAFF.

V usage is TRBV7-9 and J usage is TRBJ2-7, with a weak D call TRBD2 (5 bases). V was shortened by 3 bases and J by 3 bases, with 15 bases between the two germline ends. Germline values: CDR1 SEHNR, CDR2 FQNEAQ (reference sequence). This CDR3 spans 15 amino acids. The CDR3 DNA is TGTGCCAGCAGCTTCGTCAGCGGAACGGGCTACGAGCAGTACTTC. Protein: CASSFVSGTGYEQYF.

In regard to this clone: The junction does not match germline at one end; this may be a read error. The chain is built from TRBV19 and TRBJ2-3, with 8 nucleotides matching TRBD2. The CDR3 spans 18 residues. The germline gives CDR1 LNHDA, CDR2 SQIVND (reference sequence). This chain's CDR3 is CASSLDGARGALADTQYF. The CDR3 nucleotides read TGTGCCAGTAGTCTAGACGGGGCGCGGGGGGCCCTCGCAGATACGCAGTATTTT.

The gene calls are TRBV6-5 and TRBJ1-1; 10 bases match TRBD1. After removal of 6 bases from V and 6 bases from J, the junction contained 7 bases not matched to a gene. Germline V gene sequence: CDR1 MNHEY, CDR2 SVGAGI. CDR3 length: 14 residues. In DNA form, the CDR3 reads TGTGCCAGCAGCCGCGGACAGGGGGACGCTGAAGCTTTCTTT. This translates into CASSRGQGDAEAFF.

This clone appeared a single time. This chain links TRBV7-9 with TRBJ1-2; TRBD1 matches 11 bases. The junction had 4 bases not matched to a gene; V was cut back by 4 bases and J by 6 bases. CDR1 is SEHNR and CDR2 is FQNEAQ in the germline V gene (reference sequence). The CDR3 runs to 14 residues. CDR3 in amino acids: CASSSRTGGDGYTF. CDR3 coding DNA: TGTGCCAGCAGCTCGAGGACAGGGGGCGATGGCTACACCTTC. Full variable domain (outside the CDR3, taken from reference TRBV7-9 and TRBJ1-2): DTGVSQNPRHKITKRGQNVTFRCDPISEHNRLYWYRQTLGQGPEFLTYFQNEAQLEKSRLLSDRFSAERPKGSFSTLEIQRTEQGDSAMYLCASSSRTGGDGYTFGSGTRLTVV.

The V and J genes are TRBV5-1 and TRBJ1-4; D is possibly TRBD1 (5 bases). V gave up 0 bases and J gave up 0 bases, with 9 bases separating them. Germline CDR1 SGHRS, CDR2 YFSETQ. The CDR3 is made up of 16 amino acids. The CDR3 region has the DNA TGCGCCAGCAGCTTGGCGGGGGGGACAACTAATGAAAAACTGTTTTTT. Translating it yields CASSLAGGTTNEKLFF.

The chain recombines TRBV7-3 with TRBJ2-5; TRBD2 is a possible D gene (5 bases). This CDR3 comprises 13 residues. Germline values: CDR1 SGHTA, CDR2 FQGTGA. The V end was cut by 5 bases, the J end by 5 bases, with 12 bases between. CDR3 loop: CASSKAGGETQYF. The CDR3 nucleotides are TGTGCCAGCAGCAAGGCGGGTGGGGAGACCCAGTACTTC.

CDR3 sequence: CASSKTVPYEQYF. Here the CDR3 DNA reads TGTGCCAGCAGCAAGACAGTCCCCTACGAGCAGTACTTC. The V gene is TRBV7-9, the J gene TRBJ2-7; the D gene is possibly TRBD1 (5 bases). The V and J ends lost 5 bases and 2 bases respectively, with 10 bases between them. From germline, CDR1 is SEHNR and CDR2 FQNEAQ (reference sequence). This CDR3 comprises 13 residues.

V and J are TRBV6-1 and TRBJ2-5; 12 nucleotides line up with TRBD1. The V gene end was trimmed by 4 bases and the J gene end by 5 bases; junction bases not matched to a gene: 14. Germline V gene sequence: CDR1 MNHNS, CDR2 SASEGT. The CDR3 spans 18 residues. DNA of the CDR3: TGTGCCAGCAGTGTTACCTACCCCGGGACAGGGGGCGGTGAGACCCAGTACTTC. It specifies CASSVTYPGTGGGETQYF.

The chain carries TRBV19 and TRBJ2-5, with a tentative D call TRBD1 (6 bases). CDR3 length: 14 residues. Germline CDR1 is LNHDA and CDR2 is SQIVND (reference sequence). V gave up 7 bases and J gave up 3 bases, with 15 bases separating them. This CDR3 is CASTRTGKKETQYF. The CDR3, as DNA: TGTGCCAGTACCCGAACAGGGAAAAAAGAGACCCAGTACTTC.

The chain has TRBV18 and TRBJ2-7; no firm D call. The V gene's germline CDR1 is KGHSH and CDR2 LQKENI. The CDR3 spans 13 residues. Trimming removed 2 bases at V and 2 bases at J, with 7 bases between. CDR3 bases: TGTGCCAGCTCACCAACAACCCCCTACGAGCAGTACTTC. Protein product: CASSPTTPYEQYF.

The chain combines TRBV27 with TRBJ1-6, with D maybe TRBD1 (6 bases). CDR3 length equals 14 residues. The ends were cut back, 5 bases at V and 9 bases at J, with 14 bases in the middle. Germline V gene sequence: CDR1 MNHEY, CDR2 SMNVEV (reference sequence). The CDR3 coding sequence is TGTGCCAGCAGTCCCCGGGACAACGGTTCACCCCTCCACTTT. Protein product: CASSPRDNGSPLHF.

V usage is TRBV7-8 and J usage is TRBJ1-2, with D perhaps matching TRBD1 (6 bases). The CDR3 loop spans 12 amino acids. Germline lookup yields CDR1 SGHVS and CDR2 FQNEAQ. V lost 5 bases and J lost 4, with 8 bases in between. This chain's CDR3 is CASSLDSYGYTF. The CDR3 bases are TGTGCCAGCAGCCTGGACAGCTATGGCTACACCTTC. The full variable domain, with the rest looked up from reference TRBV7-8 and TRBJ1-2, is GAGVSQSPRYKVAKRGQDVALRCDPISGHVSLFWYQQALGQGPEFLTYFQNEAQLDKSGLPSDRFFAERPEGSVSTLKIQRTQQEDSAVYLCASSLDSYGYTFGSGTRLTVV.

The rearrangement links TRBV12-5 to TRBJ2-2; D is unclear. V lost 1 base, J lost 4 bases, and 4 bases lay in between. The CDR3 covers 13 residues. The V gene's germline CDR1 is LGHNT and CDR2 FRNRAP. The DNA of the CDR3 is TGTGCTAGTGGTTTGGGCAGCACCGGGGAGCTGTTTTTT. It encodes CASGLGSTGELFF.

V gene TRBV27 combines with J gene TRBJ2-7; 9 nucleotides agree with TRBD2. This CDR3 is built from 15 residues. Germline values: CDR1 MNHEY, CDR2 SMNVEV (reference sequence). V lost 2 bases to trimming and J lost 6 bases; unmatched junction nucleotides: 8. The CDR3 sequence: CASSLVVAGVLEQYF. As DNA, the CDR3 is TGTGCCAGCAGTTTAGTAGTAGCGGGGGTTCTCGAGCAGTACTTC.

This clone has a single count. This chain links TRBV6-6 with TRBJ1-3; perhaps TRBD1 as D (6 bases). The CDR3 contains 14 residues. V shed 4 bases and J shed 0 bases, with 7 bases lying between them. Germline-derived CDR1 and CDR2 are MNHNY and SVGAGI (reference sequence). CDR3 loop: CASSSQGSGNTIYF. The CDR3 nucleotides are TGTGCCAGCAGTTCACAGGGCTCTGGAAACACCATATATTTT.

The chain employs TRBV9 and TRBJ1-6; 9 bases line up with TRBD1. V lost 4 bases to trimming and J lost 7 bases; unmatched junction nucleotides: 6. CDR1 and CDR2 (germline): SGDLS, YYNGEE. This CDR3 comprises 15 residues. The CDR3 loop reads CASSLFTGGNSPLHF. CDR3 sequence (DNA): TGTGCCAGCAGCCTCTTTACAGGGGGCAATTCACCCCTCCACTTT.

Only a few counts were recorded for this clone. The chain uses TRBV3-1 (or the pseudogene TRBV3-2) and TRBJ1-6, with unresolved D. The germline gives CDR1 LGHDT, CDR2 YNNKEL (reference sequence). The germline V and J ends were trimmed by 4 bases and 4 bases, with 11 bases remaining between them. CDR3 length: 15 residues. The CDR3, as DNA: TGTGCCAGCAGCCGCACCGACAAATATAATTCACCCCTCCACTTT. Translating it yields CASSRTDKYNSPLHF.

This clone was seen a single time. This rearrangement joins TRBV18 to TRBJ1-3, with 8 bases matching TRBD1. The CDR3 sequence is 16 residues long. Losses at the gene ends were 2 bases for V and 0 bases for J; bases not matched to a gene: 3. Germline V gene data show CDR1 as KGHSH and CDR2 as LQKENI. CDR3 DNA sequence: TGTGCCAGCTCACCAATGACAGGGGACTCTGGAAACACCATATATTTT. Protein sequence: CASSPMTGDSGNTIYF.

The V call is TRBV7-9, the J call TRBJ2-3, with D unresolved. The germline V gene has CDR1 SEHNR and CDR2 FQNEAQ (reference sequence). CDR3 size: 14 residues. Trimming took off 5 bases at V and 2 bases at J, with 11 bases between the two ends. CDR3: CASSMRQLTDTQYF. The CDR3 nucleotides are TGTGCCAGCAGCATGAGACAACTCACAGATACGCAGTATTTT.